Ten or more counts support the clone carrying this T cell receptor (beta chain). Its antigen is not identified. These data come from a study of metastatic and nonmetastatic thyroid tumors. Study as a whole: Repertoires of blood and of tissue (tumor or nodule) from malignant and benign thyroid patients were compared.

Authors' processing steps: A distant-metastasis classifier for papillary thyroid cancer was built using CDR3 differences across clinicopathological groups. TCRdb re-clonotyped the PCR reads through MiXCR. TCRdb, not the authors, supplied the V and J calls. Of around 13,000 clones listed, roughly 23% are singletons. All patients were treatment-naive before thyroid surgery. Broader study findings: A significant increase in TCR beta diversity was reportedly seen in malignant thyroid tumors relative to benign nodules, in blood and tumor.

This receptor was identified in a female donor with papillary thyroid cancer or a benign thyroid nodule (not recorded which). Some clones in this sample may be carry-over from other donors' samples. The sample consisted of blood.

The CDR3 spells CAWLRDRVIGGSYGYTF. For the CDR3, the DNA is TGTGCCTGGCTCCGGGACAGGGTAATTGGAGGTTCCTATGGCTACACCTTC. The gene calls are TRBV30 and TRBJ1-2; 9 bases line up with TRBD1. The CDR3 totals 17 residues. Germline trimming cut 5 bases from V and 4 bases from J; bases unmatched to any gene: 17. Germline V gene lookup returns CDR1 GTSNPN and CDR2 SVGIG (reference sequence).